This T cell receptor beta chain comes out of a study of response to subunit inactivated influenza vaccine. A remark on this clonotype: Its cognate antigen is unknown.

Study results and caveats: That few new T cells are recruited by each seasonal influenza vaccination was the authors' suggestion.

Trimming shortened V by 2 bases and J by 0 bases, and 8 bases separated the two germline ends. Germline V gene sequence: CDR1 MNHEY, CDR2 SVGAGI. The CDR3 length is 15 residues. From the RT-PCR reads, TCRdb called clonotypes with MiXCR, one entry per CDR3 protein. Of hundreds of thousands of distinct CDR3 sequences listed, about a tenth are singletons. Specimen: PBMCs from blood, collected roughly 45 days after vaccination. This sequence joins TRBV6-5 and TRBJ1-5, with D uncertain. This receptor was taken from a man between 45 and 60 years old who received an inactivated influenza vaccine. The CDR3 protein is CASSYGQNSNQPQHF. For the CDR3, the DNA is TGTGCCAGCAGTTACGGCCAGAATAGCAATCAGCCCCAGCATTTT.